Below, one T cell receptor (beta chain) is given with its context. Clones were sequenced by immunoSEQ multiplex PCR, and TCRdb holds only the in-frame ones, with some missing. Among roughly 230,000 clones listed, approximately 88% were seen once. This entry is derived from a study of blood T cell repertoires in COVID-19. Overall study context: Specimens from acute and convalescent COVID-19 originated in the United States, Italy and Spain. From T cells, B-cell-depleted T cells, or PBMCs came the material, which was cDNA or gDNA.

The ends were cut back, 0 bases at V and 6 bases at J, with 10 bases in the middle. Germline V gene data show CDR1 as SGHRS and CDR2 as YFSETQ. The CDR3 loop spans 14 amino acids. Material: peripheral blood. The J gene is TRBJ2-1, the V gene TRBV5-1, with D perhaps TRBD1 (5 bases). The receptor's source is a man aged 40-49 years with acute or convalescent COVID-19. In nucleotides, the CDR3 is TGCGCCAGCAGCTTGGAGGTTAGGGGCAATGAGCAGTTCTTC. This sequence encodes CASSLEVRGNEQFF.